This T cell receptor (beta chain) was obtained from a study of blood T cell repertoires in COVID-19. As for the study in general: Acute and convalescent COVID-19 specimens originated in the United States, Italy and Spain.

Per the original data handling: Amplified reference gene primers provided the basis for estimating nucleated cell counts. Some clones are missing from TCRdb's copy, which holds only in-frame ones; the method was immunoSEQ multiplex PCR. V, J and clone size are those of that table, while D and trimming were read from the DNA. The sample lists 25,000 to 30,000 clones, roughly 80% occurring once. The V end lost 0 bases, the J end lost 1 base, and 7 bases lay between the germline ends. This CDR3 has 14 residues. Germline values: CDR1 SGHRS, CDR2 YFSETQ. Source material: peripheral blood. The TCR sequence derives from a man aged 80 or over with active or convalescent COVID-19. The chain is built from TRBV5-1 and TRBJ2-5; perhaps TRBD1 as D (6 bases). This chain's CDR3 is CASSLGGGQETQYF. The CDR3, as DNA: TGCGCCAGCAGCTTGGGAGGGGGCCAAGAGACCCAGTACTTC.